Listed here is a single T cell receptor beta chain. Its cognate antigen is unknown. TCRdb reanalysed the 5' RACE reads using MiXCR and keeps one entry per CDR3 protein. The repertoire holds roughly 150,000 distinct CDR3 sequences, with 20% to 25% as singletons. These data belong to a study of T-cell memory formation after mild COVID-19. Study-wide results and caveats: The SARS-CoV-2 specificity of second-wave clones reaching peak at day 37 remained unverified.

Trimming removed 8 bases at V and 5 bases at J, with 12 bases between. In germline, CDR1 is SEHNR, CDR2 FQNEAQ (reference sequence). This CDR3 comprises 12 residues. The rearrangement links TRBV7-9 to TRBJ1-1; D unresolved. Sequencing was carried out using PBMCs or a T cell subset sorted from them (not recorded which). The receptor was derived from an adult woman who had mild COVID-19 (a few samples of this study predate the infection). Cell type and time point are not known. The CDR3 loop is CASEGSWTEAFF. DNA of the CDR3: TGTGCCAGCGAAGGATCATGGACTGAAGCTTTCTTT.